The 20 T cell receptor beta chains in this list originate from one sample, sequenced in a study of CD8 T cells in Susac syndrome. RNA was extracted with the RNeasy kit, and a quantity of about 0.45 to 1 ug was reverse transcribed using random hexamers. A single record per CDR3 protein comes from TCRdb applying MiXCR to the immunoSEQ multiplex PCR reads. The sample gives 80,000 to 90,000 distinct CDR3 sequences, 85% to 95% of which show up once; less than 0.35% is in the top ten. The specimen sequenced was CD8+ T cells from PBMCs. The receptor set was obtained from a human donor in good health.

The V gene is TRBV19, the J gene TRBJ2-7, with 8 bases matching TRBD2. The CDR3 has 15 residues. CDR1 LNHDA and CDR2 SQIVND come from the germline V gene (reference sequence). Trimming took 5 bases from V and 2 from J; bases not matched to a gene: 8. Here the CDR3 reads CASSPREGRPYEQYF. CDR3 coding DNA: TGTGCCAGTAGTCCTCGGGAGGGCCGACCCTACGAGCAGTACTTC.

The rearrangement uses TRBV5-1 and TRBJ1-1, with D possibly matching TRBD1 (6 bases). Trimming stripped 2 bases from V and 6 bases from J, with 14 bases between. The CDR3 runs to 14 residues. From germline, CDR1 is SGHRS and CDR2 YFSETQ. This CDR3 reads CASSLGGLLAEAFF. Here the CDR3 DNA reads TGCGCCAGCAGCTTAGGGGGGTTGTTAGCTGAAGCTTTCTTT.

The chain employs TRBV7-9 and TRBJ2-7; D might be TRBD2 (6 bases). Germline-derived CDR1 and CDR2 are SEHNR and FQNEAQ (reference sequence). The CDR3 has 14 amino acids. Trimming removed 5 bases at V and 2 bases at J, with 13 bases between. CDR3 in DNA: TGTGCCAGCAGCCTGGGGGGTTCGCCCTACGAGCAGTACTTC. Translation: CASSLGGSPYEQYF.

V gene TRBV13 combines with J gene TRBJ2-7, with 8 bases that match TRBD1. The ends lost 3 bases at V and 5 bases at J; junction bases unmatched: 6. CDR1 is PRHDT, CDR2 FYEKMQ, per germline (reference sequence). The CDR3 spans 14 residues. The DNA of the CDR3 is TGTGCCAGCAGCTTGGGACAGGAGGTAGACGAGCAGTACTTC. Protein sequence: CASSLGQEVDEQYF.

This chain joins TRBV7-2 and TRBJ2-3; 9 bases align to TRBD2. The CDR3 contains 14 residues. Germline CDR1 is SGHTA and CDR2 is FQGNSA. V trimming: 6 bases; J trimming: 5 bases; junction bases outside the gene matches: 6. In DNA, the CDR3 is TGTGCCAGCAGTTGGACTAGCGCGAGAGATACGCAGTATTTT. Translated, it gives CASSWTSARDTQYF.

The chain has TRBV5-1 and TRBJ2-1; tentative D call: TRBD2 (6 bases). The germline CDR1 and CDR2 sequences are SGHRS and YFSETQ. Trimming took 7 bases from V and 8 from J, leaving 16 bases between them. CDR3 length equals 13 residues. CDR3 bases: TGCGCCAGCGGGGGGACCACTAGGGATGAGCAGTTCTTC. Its protein product is CASGGTTRDEQFF.

The chain links TRBV7-2 to TRBJ2-7; 10 nucleotides align to TRBD2. Trimming removed 3 bases from V and 4 bases from J; junction bases left unmatched: 9. CDR1 and CDR2 (germline): SGHTA, FQGNSA. The CDR3 runs to 16 residues. The CDR3 loop is CASSFGISGGPYEQYF. CDR3 DNA: TGTGCCAGCAGCTTTGGCATTAGCGGGGGGCCGTACGAGCAGTACTTC.

The chain couples TRBV30 to TRBJ2-4; D may be TRBD1 (6 bases). The germline V gene encodes CDR1 GTSNPN and CDR2 SVGIG (reference sequence). CDR3 size: 12 residues. The ends were cut back, 3 bases at V and 8 bases at J, with 11 bases in the middle. For the CDR3, the DNA is TGTGCCTGGAGCCAGGGGTTGGACATTCAGTACTTC. Amino acids: CAWSQGLDIQYF. Full variable domain (rest looked up from reference TRBV30 and TRBJ2-4): SQTIHQWPATLVQPVGSPLSLECTVEGTSNPNLYWYRQAAGRGLQLLFYSVGIGQISSEVPQNLSASRPQDRQFILSSKKLLLSDSGFYLCAWSQGLDIQYFGAGTRLSVL.

This clonotype was counted a few times. The chain recombines TRBV6-4 with TRBJ2-1; the match to TRBD2 covers 9 bases. With 0 bases clipped from V and 3 bases from J, the junction kept 0 bases outside the gene matches. The CDR3 extends over 15 amino acids. Germline CDR1 is MRHNA and CDR2 is SNTAGT. The CDR3 sequence is CASSDSLAGYNEQFF. CDR3 nucleotides: TGTGCCAGCAGTGACTCACTAGCGGGCTACAATGAGCAGTTCTTC.

Only one count was recorded for this clonotype. This chain links TRBV10-3 with TRBJ2-3; the D gene is possibly TRBD2 (5 bases). V was shortened by 6 bases and J by 2 bases, with 12 bases between the two germline ends. The germline V gene has CDR1 ENHRY and CDR2 SYGVKD. CDR3 length: 14 residues. DNA of the CDR3: TGTGCCATCAGCGGTAGCGAGCTCACAGATACGCAGTATTTT. This translates into CAISGSELTDTQYF.

V usage is TRBV2 and J usage is TRBJ2-1; 9 nucleotides align to TRBD2. The germline V gene encodes CDR1 SNHLY and CDR2 FYNNEI. V trimming: 7 bases; J trimming: 2 bases; junction bases outside the gene matches: 3. The CDR3 loop spans 14 amino acids. CDR3 coding DNA: TGTGCCAGCACGCGGGGGGGCACCTACAATGAGCAGTTCTTC. Residues: CASTRGGTYNEQFF.

CDR3 coding DNA: TGTGCCAGCAGCCAGACTACCTACGGCTACACCTTC. Translated, it gives CASSQTTYGYTF. The chain joins TRBV6-6 to TRBJ1-2; D is unresolved. There are 12 residues in the CDR3. V was shortened by 6 bases and J by 8 bases, with 13 bases between the two germline ends. The germline V gene encodes CDR1 MNHNY and CDR2 SVGAGI (reference sequence).

The chain carries TRBV13 and TRBJ1-1, with 7 bases matching TRBD1. This CDR3 has 13 amino acids. The ends lost 0 bases at V and 8 bases at J; junction bases unmatched: 3. CDR1 and CDR2 from the germline V gene are PRHDT and FYEKMQ (reference sequence). CDR3 loop: CASSLGAGQEAFF. The CDR3, as DNA: TGTGCCAGCAGCTTAGGCGCGGGACAGGAAGCTTTCTTT.

The chain recombines TRBV3-1 with TRBJ2-3; 9 positions agree with TRBD1. CDR1 and CDR2 (germline): LGHDT, YNNKEL (reference sequence). The CDR3 is 17 residues long. V trimming: 0 bases; J trimming: 5 bases; junction bases outside the gene matches: 9. The CDR3 spells CASSQDDRGYWQDTQYF. In DNA form, the CDR3 reads TGTGCCAGCAGCCAAGATGACAGGGGGTATTGGCAAGATACGCAGTATTTT.

The chain has TRBV12-3 or TRBV12-4 and TRBJ2-5, with 9 bases identical to TRBD2. V dropped 2 bases and J dropped 1; count of bases not matched to a gene: 8. CDR3 size: 17 residues. CDR3 amino acids: CASSLIISGGLQETQYF. The CDR3 bases are TGTGCCAGCAGTTTAATAATTAGCGGGGGACTCCAAGAGACCCAGTACTTC.

The chain joins TRBV11-3 to TRBJ2-2, with D perhaps assigned TRBD1 or TRBD2 (5 bases each). Germline CDR1 is SGHNT and CDR2 is YENEEA. CDR3 size: 12 residues. V lost 1 base to trimming and J lost 9 bases, with 6 bases between them. DNA of the CDR3: TGTGCCAGCAGCTTAGGGGGGAGGGAGCTGTTTTTT. Amino acid sequence: CASSLGGRELFF.

This chain uses TRBV6-6 with TRBJ2-1; perhaps TRBD2 as D (7 bases). Germline CDR1 is MNHNY and CDR2 is SVGAGI (reference sequence). The CDR3 spans 14 residues. Trimming left V 0 bases short and J 9 bases short, with 12 bases between. CDR3 sequence: CASSYSREGGEQFF. The DNA of the CDR3 is TGTGCCAGCAGTTACTCGAGGGAGGGGGGTGAGCAGTTCTTC.

The V and J genes are TRBV5-1 and TRBJ1-1; 7 positions match TRBD1. The CDR3 is 14 amino acids. CDR1 is SGHRS and CDR2 is YFSETQ in the germline V gene. J was trimmed by 5 bases and V by 0 bases; bases with no gene match: 4. CDR3 region: CASSLAGGGTEAFF. The CDR3 nucleotides are TGCGCCAGCAGCTTGGCAGGGGGGGGAACTGAAGCTTTCTTT.

The V and J genes are TRBV13 and TRBJ2-5; either TRBD1 or TRBD2 may fit D (6 bases each). Trimming removed 5 bases from V and 5 bases from J, with 18 bases in between. Per the germline V gene, CDR1 is PRHDT and CDR2 is FYEKMQ (reference sequence). The CDR3 consists of 15 residues. This CDR3 is CASSGRTGAKETQYF. CDR3 in DNA: TGTGCCAGCAGCGGCCGGACGGGGGCTAAGGAGACCCAGTACTTC.

V gene TRBV27 combines with J gene TRBJ1-5; 9 positions agree with TRBD1. Germline V CDR1 and CDR2: MNHEY, SMNVEV (reference sequence). J lost 9 bases, V lost 5 bases, and 8 bases had no gene match. The CDR3 is 14 amino acids. This CDR3 reads CASSTTGGKRPQHF. The CDR3, as DNA: TGTGCCAGCAGTACGACAGGGGGAAAGCGGCCCCAGCATTTT.